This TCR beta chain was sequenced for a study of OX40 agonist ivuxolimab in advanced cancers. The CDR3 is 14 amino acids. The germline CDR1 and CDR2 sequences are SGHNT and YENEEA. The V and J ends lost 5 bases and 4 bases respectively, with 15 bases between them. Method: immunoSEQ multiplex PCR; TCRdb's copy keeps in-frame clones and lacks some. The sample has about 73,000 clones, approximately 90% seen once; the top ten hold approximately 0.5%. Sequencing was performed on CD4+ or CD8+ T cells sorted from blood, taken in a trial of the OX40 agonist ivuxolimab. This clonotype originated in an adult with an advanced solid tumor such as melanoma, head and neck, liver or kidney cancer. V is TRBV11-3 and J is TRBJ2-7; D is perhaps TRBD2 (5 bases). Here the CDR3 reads CASSAALSGYEQYF. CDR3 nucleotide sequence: TGTGCCAGCAGCGCCGCCTTATCGGGGTACGAGCAGTACTTC.